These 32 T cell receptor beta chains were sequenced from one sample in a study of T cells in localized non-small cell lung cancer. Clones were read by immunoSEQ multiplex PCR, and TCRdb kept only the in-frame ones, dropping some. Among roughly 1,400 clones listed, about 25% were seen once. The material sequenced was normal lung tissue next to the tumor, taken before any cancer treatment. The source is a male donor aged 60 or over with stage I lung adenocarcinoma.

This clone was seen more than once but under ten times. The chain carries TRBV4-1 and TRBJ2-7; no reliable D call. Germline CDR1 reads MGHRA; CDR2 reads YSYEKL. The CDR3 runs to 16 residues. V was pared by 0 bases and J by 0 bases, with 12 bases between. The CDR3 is CASSQDAQTSSYEQYF. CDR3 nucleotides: TGCGCCAGCAGCCAAGACGCACAGACGAGCTCCTACGAGCAGTACTTC.

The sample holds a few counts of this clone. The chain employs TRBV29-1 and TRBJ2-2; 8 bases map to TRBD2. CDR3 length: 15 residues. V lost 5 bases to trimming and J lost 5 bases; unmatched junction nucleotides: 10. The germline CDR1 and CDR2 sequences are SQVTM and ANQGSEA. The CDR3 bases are TGCAGCGTTCGCACCCCGGGACTAGAAACCGGGGAGCTGTTTTTT. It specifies CSVRTPGLETGELFF.

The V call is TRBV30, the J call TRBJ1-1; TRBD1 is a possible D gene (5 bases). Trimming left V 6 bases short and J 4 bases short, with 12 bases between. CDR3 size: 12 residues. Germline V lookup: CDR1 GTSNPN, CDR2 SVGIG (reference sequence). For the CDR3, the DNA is TGTGCCTGTCAGGGAGACACCACTGAAGCTTTCTTT. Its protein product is CACQGDTTEAFF.

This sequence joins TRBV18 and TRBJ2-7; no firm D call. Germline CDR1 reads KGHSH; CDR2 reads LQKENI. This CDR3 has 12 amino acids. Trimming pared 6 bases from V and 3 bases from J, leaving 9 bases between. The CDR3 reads CASSPNRYEQYF. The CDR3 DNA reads TGTGCCAGCTCGCCCAACCGCTACGAGCAGTACTTC.

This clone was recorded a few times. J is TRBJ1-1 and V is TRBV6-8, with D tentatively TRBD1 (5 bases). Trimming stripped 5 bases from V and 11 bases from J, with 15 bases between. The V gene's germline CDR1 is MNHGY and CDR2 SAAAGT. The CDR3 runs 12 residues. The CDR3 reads CASSDLGRPAFF. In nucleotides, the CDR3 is TGTGCCAGCAGTGATTTGGGACGTCCGGCTTTCTTT.

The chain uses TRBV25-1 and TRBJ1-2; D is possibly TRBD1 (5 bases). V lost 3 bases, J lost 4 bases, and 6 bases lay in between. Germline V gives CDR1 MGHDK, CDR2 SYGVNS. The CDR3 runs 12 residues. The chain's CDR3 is CASSDTGYGYTF. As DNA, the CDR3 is TGTGCCAGCAGTGACACAGGCTATGGCTACACCTTC.

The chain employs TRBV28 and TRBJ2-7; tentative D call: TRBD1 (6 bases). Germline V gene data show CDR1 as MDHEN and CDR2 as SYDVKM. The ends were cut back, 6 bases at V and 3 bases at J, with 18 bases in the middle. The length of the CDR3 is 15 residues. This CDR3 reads CASRKQGSPGYEQYF. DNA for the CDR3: TGTGCCAGCAGGAAACAGGGAAGCCCCGGCTACGAGCAGTACTTC.

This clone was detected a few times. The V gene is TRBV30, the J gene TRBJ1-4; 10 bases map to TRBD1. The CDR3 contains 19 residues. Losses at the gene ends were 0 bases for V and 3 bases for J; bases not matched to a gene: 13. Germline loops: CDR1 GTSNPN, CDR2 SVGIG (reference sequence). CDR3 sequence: CAWSVQAWTGGSANEKLFF. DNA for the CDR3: TGTGCCTGGAGTGTACAGGCCTGGACAGGGGGTTCTGCTAATGAAAAACTGTTTTTT.

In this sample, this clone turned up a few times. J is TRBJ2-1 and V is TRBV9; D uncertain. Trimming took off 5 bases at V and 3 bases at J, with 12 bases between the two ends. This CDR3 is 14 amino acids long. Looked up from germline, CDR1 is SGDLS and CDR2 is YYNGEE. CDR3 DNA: TGTGCCAGCAGTCTCCTCAACATCTACAATGAGCAGTTCTTC. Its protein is CASSLLNIYNEQFF.

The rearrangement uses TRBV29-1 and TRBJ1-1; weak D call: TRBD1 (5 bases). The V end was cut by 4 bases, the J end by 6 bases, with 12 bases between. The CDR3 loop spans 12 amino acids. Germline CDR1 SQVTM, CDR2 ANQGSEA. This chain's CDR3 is CSVVGGEAEAFF. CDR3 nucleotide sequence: TGCAGCGTTGTCGGGGGGGAGGCTGAAGCTTTCTTT.

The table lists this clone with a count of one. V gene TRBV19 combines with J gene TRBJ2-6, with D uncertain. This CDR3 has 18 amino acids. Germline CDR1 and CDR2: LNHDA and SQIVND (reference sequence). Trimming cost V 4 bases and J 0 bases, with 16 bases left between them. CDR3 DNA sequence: TGTGCCAGTAGTAAAGCCCCGGCTGGTAACTCTGGGGCCAACGTCCTGACTTTC. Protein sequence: CASSKAPAGNSGANVLTF.

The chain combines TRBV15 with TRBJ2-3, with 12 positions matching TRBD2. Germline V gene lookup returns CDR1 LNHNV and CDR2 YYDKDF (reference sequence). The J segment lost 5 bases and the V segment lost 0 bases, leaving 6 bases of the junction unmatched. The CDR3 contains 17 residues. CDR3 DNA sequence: TGTGCCACCAGCAGAGAAGCTAGCGGGGGGGCCATAGATACGCAGTATTTT. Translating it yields CATSREASGGAIDTQYF.

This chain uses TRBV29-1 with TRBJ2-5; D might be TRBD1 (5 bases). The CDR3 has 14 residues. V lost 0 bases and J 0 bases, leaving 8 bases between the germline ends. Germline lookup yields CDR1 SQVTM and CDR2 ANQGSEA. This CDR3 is CSVEDRAYQETQYF. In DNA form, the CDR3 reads TGCAGCGTTGAAGACAGGGCTTACCAAGAGACCCAGTACTTC.

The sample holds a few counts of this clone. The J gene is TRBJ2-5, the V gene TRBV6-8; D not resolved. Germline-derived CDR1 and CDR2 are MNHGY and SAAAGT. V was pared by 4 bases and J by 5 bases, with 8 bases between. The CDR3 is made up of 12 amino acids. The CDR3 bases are TGTGCCAGCAGTTCCTCAGAGGAGACCCAGTACTTC. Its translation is CASSSSEETQYF.

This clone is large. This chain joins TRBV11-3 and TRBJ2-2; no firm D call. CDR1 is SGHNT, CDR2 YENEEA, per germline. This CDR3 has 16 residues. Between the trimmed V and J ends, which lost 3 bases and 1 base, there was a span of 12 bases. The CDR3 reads CASSLLRDMNTGELFF. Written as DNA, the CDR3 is TGTGCCAGCAGCTTGCTAAGGGATATGAACACCGGGGAGCTGTTTTTT.

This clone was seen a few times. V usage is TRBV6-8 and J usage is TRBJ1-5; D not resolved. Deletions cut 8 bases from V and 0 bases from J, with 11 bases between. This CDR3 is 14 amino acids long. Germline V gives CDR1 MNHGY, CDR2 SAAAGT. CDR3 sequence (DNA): TGTGCCAGCGACACGTTTGATAGCAATCAGCCCCAGCATTTT. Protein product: CASDTFDSNQPQHF.

This chain's CDR3 is CASSGALGNEKLFF. CDR3 coding DNA: TGCGCCAGCAGCGGGGCCTTGGGTAATGAAAAACTGTTTTTT. This rearrangement joins TRBV5-1 to TRBJ1-4; D possibly corresponds to TRBD1 (5 bases). The germline CDR1 and CDR2 sequences are SGHRS and YFSETQ. V was trimmed by 4 bases and J by 4 bases, leaving 11 bases between them. The CDR3 has 14 residues.

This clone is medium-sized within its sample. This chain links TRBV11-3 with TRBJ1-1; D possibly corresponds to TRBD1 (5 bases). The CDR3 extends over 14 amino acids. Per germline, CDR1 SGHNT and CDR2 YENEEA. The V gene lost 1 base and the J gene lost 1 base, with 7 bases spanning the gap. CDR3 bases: TGTGCCAGCAGCTTAGTGACAGAGAACACTGAAGCTTTCTTT. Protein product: CASSLVTENTEAFF.

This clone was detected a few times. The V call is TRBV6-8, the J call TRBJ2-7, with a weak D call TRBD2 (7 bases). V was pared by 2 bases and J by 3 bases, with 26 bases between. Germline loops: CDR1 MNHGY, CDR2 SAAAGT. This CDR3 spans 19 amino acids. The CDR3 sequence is CASSYKSGGGAGDNYEQYF. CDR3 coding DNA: TGTGCCAGCAGTTACAAGTCCGGGGGCGGTGCGGGAGATAACTACGAGCAGTACTTC.

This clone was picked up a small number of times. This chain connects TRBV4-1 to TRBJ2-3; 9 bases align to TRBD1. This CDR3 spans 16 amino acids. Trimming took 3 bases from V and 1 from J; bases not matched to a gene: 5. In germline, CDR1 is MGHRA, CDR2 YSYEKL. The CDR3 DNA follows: TGCGCCAGCAGCCATCGGGACAGGGCAGGCACAGATACGCAGTATTTT. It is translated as CASSHRDRAGTDTQYF.

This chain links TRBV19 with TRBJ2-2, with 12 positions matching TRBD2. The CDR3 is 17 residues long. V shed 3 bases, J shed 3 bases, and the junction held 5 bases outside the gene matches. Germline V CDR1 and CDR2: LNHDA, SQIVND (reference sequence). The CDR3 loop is CASSMASGGEYTGELFF. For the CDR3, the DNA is TGTGCCAGTAGTATGGCTAGCGGGGGGGAGTACACCGGGGAGCTGTTTTTT.

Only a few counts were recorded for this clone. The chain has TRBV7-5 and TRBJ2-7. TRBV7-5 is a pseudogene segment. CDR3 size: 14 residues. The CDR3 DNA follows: TGTGCCAGCAGCCCCCCCCTCAGATCCGGCGAGCAGTACTTC. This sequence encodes CASSPPLRSGEQYF.

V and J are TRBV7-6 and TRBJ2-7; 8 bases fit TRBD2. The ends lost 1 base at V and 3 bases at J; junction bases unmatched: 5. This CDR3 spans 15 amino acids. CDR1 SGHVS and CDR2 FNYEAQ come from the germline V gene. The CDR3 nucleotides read TGTGCCAGCAGCTTAGAGCGGGGGACAAGCTACGAGCAGTACTTC. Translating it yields CASSLERGTSYEQYF.

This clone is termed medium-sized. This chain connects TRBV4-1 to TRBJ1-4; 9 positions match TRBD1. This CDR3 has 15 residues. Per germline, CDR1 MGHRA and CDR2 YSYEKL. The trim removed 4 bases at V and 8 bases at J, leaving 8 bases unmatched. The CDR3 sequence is CASSPLTGGLEKLFF. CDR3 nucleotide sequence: TGCGCCAGCAGCCCTCTGACAGGGGGGCTGGAAAAACTGTTTTTT.

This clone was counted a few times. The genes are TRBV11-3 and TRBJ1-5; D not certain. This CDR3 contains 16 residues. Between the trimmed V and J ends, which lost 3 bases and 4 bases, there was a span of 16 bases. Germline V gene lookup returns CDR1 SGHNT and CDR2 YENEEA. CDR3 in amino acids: CASSLQGSSPNQPQHF. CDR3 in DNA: TGTGCCAGCAGCTTGCAAGGGTCCTCCCCTAATCAGCCCCAGCATTTT.

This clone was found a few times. CDR3 DNA: TGTGCCCGCAAGGCTAGCTCTGGGGCCAACGTCCTGACTTTC. Encoded protein: CARKASSGANVLTF. The rearrangement joins TRBV30 to TRBJ2-6, with unresolved D. Germline values: CDR1 GTSNPN, CDR2 SVGIG (reference sequence). The V end lost 8 bases, the J end lost 0 bases, and 11 bases lay between the germline ends. The CDR3 covers 14 residues.

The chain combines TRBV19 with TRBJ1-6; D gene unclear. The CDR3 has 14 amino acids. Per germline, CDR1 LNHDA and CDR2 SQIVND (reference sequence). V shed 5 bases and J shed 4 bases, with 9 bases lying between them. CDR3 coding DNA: TGTGCCAGTAGTCGACGGGGTTATAATTCACCCCTCCACTTT. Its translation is CASSRRGYNSPLHF.

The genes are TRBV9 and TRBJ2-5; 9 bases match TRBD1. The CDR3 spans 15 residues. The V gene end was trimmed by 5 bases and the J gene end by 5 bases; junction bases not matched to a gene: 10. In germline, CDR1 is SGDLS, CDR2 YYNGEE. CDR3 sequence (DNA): TGTGCCAGCAGTGTGCGACAGGGGGGGAAGGAGACCCAGTACTTC. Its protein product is CASSVRQGGKETQYF.

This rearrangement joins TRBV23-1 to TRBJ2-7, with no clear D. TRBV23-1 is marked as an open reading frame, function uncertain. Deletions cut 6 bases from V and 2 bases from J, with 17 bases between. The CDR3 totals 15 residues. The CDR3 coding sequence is TGCGCCAGCAGCCAAGGTTGGCCTGGGGCCTACGAGCAGTACTTC. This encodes CASSQGWPGAYEQYF.

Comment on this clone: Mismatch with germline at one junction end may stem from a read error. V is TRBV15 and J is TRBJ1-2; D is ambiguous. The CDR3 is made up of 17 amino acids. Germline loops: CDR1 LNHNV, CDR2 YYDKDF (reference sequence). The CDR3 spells CTTSRDRNSGVNYGYTF. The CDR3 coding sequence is TGTACCACCAGCAGAGATAGGAACAGCGGAGTCAACTATGGCTACACCTTC.

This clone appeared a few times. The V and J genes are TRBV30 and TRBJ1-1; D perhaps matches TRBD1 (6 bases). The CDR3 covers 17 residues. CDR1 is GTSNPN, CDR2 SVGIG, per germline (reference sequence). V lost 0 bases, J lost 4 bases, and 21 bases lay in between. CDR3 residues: CAWSVRGGRLSATEAFF. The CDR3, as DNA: TGTGCCTGGAGTGTACGAGGGGGGCGTCTGAGTGCCACTGAAGCTTTCTTT.

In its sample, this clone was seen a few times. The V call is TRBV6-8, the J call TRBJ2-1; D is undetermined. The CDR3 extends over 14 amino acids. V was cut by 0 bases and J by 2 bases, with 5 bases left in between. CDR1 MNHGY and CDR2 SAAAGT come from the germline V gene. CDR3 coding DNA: TGTGCCAGCAGTTACTCCGCAGCCTACAATGAGCAGTTCTTC. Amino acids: CASSYSAAYNEQFF.